The T cell receptor (beta chain) under discussion was sequenced for a study of CD8 T cells in Susac syndrome. Reverse transcription of roughly 0.45 to 1 ug RNA used random hexamers. Coverage of TCR beta CDR3 amplification by immunoSEQ multiplex PCR extended to 54 Vbeta and 13 Jbeta. TCRdb processed the immunoSEQ multiplex PCR reads anew with MiXCR; each CDR3 protein has one entry. Of 400,000 or so distinct CDR3 sequences listed, more than 70% were seen once; the top ten hold 0.09% to 0.15%. The clonotype was recovered from a human donor with multiple sclerosis. Material: CD8+ T cells from PBMCs.

CDR3 nucleotide sequence: TGCGCCAGCAGTCAGAGTACCTACAATGAGCAGTTCTTC. Residues: CASSQSTYNEQFF. The gene calls are TRBV5-1 and TRBJ2-1; D is ambiguous. The CDR3 is made up of 13 amino acids. Germline V CDR1 and CDR2: SGHRS, YFSETQ. V lost 5 bases and J lost 2, with 8 bases in between.